This T cell receptor (beta chain) appears in the sequencing data of a study of T cell responses to AZD1222 COVID-19 vaccine. The CDR3 is made up of 13 amino acids. Germline assignment: CDR1 LNHNV and CDR2 YYDKDF (reference sequence). The V end lost 8 bases, the J end lost 4 bases, and 12 bases lay between the germline ends. TCRdb's table, derived via immunoSEQ multiplex PCR, lists solely in-frame clones and lacks some. The repertoire includes roughly 130,000 clones, roughly 89% of them detected once, and roughly 1.1% sits in the top ten. The sample consisted of peripheral blood, taken 28 days after the second AZD1222 dose. J is TRBJ2-1 and V is TRBV15; D uncertain. This receptor was obtained from an adult who received the AZD1222 COVID-19 vaccine. CDR3 sequence (DNA): TGTGCCACCGGGCGCGCTGTTTACAATGAGCAGTTCTTC. Translation: CATGRAVYNEQFF.